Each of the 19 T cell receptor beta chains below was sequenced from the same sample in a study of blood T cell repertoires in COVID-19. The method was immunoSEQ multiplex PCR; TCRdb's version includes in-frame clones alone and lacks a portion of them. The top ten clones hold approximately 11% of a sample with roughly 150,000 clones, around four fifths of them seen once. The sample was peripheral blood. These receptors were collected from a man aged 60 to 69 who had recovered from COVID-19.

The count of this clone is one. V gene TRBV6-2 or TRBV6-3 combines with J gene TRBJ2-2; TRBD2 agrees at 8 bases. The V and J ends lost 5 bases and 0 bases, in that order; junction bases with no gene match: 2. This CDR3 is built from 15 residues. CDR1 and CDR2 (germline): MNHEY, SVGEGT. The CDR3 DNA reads TGTGCCAGCAGTCGGGGGGGCGCGAACACCGGGGAGCTGTTTTTT. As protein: CASSRGGANTGELFF.

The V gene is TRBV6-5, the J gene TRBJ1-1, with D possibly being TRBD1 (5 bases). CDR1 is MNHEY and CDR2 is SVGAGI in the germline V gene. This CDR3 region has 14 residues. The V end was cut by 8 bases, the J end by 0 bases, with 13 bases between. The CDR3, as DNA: TGTGCCAGCGCTAGAGACAGTTTGAACACTGAAGCTTTCTTT. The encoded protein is CASARDSLNTEAFF.

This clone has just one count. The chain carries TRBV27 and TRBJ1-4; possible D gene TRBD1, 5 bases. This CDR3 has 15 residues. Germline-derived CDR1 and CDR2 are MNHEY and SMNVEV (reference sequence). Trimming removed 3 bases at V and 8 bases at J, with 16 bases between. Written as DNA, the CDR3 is TGTGCCAGCAGTTTCAAATTAGGGGTCGGGGAAAAACTGTTTTTT. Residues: CASSFKLGVGEKLFF.

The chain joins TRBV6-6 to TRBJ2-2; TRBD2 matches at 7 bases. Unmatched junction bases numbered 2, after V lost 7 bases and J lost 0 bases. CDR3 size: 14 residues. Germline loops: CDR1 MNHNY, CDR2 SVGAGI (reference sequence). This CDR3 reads CASKGLANTGELFF. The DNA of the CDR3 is TGTGCCAGCAAAGGACTAGCGAACACCGGGGAGCTGTTTTTT.

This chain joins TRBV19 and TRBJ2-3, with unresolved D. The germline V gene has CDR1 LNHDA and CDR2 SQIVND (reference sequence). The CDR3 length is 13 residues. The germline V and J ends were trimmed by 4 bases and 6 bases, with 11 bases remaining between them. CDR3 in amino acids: CASSTPPRDTQYF. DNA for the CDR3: TGTGCCAGTAGTACCCCCCCTAGGGATACGCAGTATTTT.

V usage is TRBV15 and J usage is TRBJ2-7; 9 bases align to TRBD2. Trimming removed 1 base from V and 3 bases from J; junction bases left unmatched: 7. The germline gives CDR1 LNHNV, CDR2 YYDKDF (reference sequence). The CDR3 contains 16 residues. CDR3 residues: CATSRASRLADYEQYF. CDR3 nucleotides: TGTGCCACCAGCAGAGCCTCCCGACTAGCGGACTACGAGCAGTACTTC.

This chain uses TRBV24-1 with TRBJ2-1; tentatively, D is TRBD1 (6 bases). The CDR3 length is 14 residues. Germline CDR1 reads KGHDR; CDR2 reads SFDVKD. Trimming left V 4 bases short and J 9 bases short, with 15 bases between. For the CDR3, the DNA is TGTGCCACCAGTGAGCAGGGGAAAGTGAGTGAGCAGTTCTTC. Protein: CATSEQGKVSEQFF.

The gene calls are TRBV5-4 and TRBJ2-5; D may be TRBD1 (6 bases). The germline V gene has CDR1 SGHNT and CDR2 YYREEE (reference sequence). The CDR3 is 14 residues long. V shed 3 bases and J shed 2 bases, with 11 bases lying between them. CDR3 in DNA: TGTGCCAGCAGCTCCCAGGGGTTTCAAGAGACCCAGTACTTC. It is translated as CASSSQGFQETQYF.

The CDR3: CASSPPINTEAFF. CDR3 in DNA: TGTGCCAGCAGCCCCCCAATCAACACTGAAGCTTTCTTT. The gene calls are TRBV7-2 and TRBJ1-1, with D unclear. Germline assignment: CDR1 SGHTA and CDR2 FQGNSA. CDR3 length: 13 residues. Trimming cost V 5 bases and J 2 bases, with 9 bases left between them.

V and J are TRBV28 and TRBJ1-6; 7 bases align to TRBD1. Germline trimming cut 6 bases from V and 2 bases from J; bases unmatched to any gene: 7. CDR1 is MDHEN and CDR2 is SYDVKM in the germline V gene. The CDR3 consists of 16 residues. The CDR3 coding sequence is TGTGCCAGCAGACAATCCGGGACAGCCTATAATTCACCCCTCCACTTT. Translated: CASRQSGTAYNSPLHF.

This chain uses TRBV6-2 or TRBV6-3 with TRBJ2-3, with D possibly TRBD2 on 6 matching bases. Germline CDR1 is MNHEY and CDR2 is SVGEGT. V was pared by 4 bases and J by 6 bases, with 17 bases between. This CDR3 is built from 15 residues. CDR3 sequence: CASSSTSNSADTQYF. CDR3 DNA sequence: TGTGCCAGCAGTTCGACTAGTAATTCTGCGGATACGCAGTATTTT.

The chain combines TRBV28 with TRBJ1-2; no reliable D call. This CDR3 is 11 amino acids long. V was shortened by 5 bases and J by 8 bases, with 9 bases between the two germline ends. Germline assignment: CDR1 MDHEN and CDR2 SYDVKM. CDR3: CASSGRSGYTF. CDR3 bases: TGTGCCAGCAGTGGGCGCTCCGGCTACACCTTC.

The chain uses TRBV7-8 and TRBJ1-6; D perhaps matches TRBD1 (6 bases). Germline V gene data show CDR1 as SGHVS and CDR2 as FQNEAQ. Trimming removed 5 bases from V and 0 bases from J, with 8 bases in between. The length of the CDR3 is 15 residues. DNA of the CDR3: TGTGCCAGCAGCCTGGACAGCTCCTATAATTCACCCCTCCACTTT. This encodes CASSLDSSYNSPLHF.

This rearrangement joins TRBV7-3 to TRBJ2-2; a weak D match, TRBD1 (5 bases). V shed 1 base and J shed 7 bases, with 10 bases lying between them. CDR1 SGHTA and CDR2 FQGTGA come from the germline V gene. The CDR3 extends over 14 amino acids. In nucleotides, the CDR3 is TGTGCCAGCAGCTTAAGCAGGGATGTCGGGGAGCTGTTTTTT. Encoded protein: CASSLSRDVGELFF.

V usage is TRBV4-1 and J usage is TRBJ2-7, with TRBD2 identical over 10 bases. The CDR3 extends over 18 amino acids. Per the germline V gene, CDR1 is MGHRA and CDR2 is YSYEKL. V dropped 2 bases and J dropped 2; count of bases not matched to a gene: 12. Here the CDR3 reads CASSQSLPGLAIPYEQYF. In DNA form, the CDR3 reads TGCGCCAGCAGCCAAAGCCTACCGGGACTAGCGATTCCCTACGAGCAGTACTTC.

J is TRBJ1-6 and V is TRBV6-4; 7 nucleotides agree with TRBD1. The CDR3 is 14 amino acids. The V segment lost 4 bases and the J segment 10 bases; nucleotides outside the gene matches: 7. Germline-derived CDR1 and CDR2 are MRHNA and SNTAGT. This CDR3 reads CASSAAPGGSPLHF. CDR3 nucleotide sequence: TGTGCCAGCAGTGCCGCCCCAGGGGGGTCACCCCTCCACTTT.

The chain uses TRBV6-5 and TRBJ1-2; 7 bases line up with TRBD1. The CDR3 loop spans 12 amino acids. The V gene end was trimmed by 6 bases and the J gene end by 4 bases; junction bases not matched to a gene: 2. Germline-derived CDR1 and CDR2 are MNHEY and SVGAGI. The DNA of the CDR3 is TGTGCCAGCAGAGGGGGCAGCTATGGCTACACCTTC. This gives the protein CASRGGSYGYTF.

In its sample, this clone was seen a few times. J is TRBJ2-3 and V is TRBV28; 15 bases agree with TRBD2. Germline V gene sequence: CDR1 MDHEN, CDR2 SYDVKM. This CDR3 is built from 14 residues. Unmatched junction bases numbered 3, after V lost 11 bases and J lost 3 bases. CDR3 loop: CAVGTSGGTDTQYF. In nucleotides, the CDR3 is TGTGCCGTGGGGACTAGCGGGGGGACAGATACGCAGTATTTT.

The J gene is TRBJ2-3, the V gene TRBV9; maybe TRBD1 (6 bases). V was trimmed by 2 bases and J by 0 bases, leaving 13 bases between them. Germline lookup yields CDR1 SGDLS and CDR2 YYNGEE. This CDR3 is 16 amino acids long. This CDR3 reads CASSVGQPPSTDTQYF. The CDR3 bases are TGTGCCAGCAGCGTGGGACAACCTCCCAGCACAGATACGCAGTATTTT.